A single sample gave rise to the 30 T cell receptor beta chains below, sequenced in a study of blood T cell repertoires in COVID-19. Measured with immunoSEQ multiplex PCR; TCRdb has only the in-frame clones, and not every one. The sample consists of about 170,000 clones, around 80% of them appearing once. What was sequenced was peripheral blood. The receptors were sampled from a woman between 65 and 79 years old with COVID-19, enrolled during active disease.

CDR3 protein: CATSSLGEPQHF. CDR3 sequence (DNA): TGTGCCACCAGCAGCTTGGGCGAGCCCCAGCATTTT. This rearrangement joins TRBV15 to TRBJ1-5; D not certain. The CDR3 is made up of 12 amino acids. Trimming left V 3 bases short and J 8 bases short, with 8 bases between. CDR1 LNHNV and CDR2 YYDKDF come from the germline V gene (reference sequence).

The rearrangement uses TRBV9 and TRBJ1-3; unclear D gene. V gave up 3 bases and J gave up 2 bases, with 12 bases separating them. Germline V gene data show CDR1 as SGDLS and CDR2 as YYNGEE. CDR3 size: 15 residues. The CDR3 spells CASSAASVPGNTIYF. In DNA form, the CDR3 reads TGTGCCAGCAGCGCCGCGAGTGTACCTGGAAACACCATATATTTT.

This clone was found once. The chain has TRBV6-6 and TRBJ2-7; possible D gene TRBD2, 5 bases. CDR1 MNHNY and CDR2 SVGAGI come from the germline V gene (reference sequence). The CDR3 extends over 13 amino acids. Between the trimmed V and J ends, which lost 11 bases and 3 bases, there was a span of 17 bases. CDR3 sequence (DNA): TGTGCCGCCGGAAGCGGCGTGCTCTACGAGCAGTACTTC. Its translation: CAAGSGVLYEQYF.

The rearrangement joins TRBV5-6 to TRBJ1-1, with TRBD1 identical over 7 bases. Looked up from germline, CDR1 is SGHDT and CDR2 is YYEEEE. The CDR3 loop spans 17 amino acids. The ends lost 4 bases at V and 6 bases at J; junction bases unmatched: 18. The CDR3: CASSRLFSRDRNPEAFF. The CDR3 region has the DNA TGTGCCAGCAGCCGTTTATTCTCCAGGGACAGAAATCCTGAAGCTTTCTTT.

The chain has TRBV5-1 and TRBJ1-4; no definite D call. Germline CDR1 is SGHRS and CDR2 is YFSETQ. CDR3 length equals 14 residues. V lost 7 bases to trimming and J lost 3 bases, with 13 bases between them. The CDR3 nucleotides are TGCGCCAGCCGCGTCGCCGGGGCTAATGAAAAACTGTTTTTT. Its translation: CASRVAGANEKLFF.

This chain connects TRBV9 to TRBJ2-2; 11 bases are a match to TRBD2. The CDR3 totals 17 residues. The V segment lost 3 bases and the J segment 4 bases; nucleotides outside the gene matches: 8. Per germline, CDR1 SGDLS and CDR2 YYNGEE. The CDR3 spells CASSAFLAGGGTGELFF. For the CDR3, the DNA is TGTGCCAGCAGCGCTTTCCTAGCGGGAGGCGGCACCGGGGAGCTGTTTTTT.

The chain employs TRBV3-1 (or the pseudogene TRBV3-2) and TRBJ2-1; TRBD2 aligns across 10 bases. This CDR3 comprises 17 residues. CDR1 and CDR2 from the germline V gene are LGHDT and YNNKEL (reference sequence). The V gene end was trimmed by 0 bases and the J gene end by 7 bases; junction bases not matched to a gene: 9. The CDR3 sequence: CASSQDPPSGSGNEQFF. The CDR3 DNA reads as TGTGCCAGCAGCCAAGACCCCCCTAGCGGGAGTGGAAATGAGCAGTTCTTC.

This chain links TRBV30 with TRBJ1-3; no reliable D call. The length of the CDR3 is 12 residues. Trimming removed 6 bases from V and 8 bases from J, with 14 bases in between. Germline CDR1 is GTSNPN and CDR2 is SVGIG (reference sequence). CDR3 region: CACSDPADTIYF. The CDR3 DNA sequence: TGTGCCTGTTCGGATCCGGCGGACACCATATATTTT.

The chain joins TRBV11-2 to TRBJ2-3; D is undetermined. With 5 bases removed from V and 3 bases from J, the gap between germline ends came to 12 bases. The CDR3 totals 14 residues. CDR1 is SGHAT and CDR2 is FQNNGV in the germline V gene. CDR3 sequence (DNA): TGTGCCAGCAGCCGACCTCTAGGAACAGATACGCAGTATTTT. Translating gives CASSRPLGTDTQYF.

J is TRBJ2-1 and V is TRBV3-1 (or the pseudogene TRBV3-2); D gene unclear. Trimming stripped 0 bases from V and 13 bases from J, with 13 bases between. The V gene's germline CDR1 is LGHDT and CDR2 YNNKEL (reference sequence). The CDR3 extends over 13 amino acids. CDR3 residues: CASSQESRVLQFF. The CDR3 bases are TGTGCCAGCAGCCAAGAGAGTCGAGTCCTACAGTTCTTC.

CDR3 nucleotides: TGTGCCAGCAGCCGGAAAGGACAGCTCACCGGGGAGCTGTTTTTT. It encodes CASSRKGQLTGELFF. The chain employs TRBV7-9 and TRBJ2-2, with D possibly being TRBD1 (6 bases). This CDR3 has 15 amino acids. From germline, CDR1 is SEHNR and CDR2 FQNEAQ (reference sequence). V lost 5 bases, J lost 4 bases, and 14 bases lay in between.

The CDR3 DNA is TGTGCCAGTAGTCTCTCGCGGGCGTCCTACAATGAGCAGTTCTTC. Amino acid sequence: CASSLSRASYNEQFF. The V gene is TRBV19, the J gene TRBJ2-1; D is possibly TRBD2 (5 bases). The germline gives CDR1 LNHDA, CDR2 SQIVND (reference sequence). The CDR3 has 15 residues. Trimming took 5 bases from V and 1 from J, leaving 12 bases between them.

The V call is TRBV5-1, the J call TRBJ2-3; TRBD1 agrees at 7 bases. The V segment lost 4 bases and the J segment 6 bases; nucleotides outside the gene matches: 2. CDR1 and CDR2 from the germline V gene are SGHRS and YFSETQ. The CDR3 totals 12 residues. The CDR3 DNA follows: TGCGCCAGCAGCCCACAGGGGGATACGCAGTATTTT. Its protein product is CASSPQGDTQYF.

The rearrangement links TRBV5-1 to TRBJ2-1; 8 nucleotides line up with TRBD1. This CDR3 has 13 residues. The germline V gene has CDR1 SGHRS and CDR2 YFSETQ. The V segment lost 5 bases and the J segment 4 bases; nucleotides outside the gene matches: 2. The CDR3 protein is CASSGTGYNEQFF. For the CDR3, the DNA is TGCGCCAGCAGTGGGACAGGTTACAATGAGCAGTTCTTC.

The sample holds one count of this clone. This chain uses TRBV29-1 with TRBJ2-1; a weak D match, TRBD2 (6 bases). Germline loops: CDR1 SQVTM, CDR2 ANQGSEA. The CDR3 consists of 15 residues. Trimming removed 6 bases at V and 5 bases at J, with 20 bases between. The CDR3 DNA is TGCAGCGTCGACAACGCCGGACGGACTAACAATGAGCAGTTCTTC. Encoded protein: CSVDNAGRTNNEQFF.

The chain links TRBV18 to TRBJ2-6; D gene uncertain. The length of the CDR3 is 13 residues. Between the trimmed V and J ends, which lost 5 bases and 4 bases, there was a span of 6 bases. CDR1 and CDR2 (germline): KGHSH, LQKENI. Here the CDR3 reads CASSSSGANVLTF. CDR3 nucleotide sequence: TGTGCCAGCTCATCATCCGGGGCCAACGTCCTGACTTTC.

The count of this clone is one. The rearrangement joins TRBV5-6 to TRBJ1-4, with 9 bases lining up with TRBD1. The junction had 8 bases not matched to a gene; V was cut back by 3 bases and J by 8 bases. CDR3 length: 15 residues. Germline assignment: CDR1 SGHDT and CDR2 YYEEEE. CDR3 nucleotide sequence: TGTGCCAGCAGCTCCATCCCCGGACAGGGGGAAAAACTGTTTTTT. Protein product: CASSSIPGQGEKLFF. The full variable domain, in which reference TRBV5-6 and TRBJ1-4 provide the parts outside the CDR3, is DAGVTQSPTHLIKTRGQQVTLRCSPKSGHDTVSWYQQALGQGPQFIFQYYEEEERQRGNFPDRFSGHQFPNYSSELNVNALLLGDSALYLCASSSIPGQGEKLFFGSGTQLSVL.

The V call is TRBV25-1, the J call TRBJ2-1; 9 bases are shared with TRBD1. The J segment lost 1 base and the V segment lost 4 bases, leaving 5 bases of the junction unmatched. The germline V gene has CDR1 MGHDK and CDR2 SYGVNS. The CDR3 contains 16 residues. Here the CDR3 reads CASSGLDRGSYNEQFF. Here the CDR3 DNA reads TGTGCCAGCAGTGGATTAGACAGGGGGTCCTACAATGAGCAGTTCTTC. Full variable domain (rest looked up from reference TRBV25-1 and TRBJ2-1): EADIYQTPRYLVIGTGKKITLECSQTMGHDKMYWYQQDPGMELHLIHYSYGVNSTEKGDLSSESTVSRIRTEHFPLTLESARPSHTSQYLCASSGLDRGSYNEQFFGPGTRLTVL.

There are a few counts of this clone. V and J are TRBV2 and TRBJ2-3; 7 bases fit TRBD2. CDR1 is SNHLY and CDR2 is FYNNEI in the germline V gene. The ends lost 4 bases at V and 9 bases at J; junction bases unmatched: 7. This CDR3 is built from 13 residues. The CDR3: CASSGRLGGTQYF. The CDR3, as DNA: TGTGCCAGCAGTGGGCGCCTCGGGGGGACGCAGTATTTT.

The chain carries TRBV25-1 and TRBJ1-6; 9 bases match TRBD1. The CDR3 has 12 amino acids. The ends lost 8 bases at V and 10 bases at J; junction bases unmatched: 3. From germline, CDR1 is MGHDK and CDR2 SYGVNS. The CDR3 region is CASGQGWSPLHF. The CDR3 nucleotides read TGTGCCAGCGGACAGGGGTGGTCACCCCTCCACTTT.

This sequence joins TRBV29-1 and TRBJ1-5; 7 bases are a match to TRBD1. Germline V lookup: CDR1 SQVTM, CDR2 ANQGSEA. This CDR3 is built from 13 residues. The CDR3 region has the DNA TGCAGTATTTTACAGGGGAAAGGGGAGCCCCAGCATTTT. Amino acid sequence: CSILQGKGEPQHF.

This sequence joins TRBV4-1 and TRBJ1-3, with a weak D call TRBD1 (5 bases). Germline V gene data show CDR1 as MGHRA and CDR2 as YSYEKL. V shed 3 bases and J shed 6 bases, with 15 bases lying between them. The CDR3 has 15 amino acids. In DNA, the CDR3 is TGCGCCAGCAGCCAGACAGCTCCGGCCCCAAACACCATATATTTT. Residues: CASSQTAPAPNTIYF.

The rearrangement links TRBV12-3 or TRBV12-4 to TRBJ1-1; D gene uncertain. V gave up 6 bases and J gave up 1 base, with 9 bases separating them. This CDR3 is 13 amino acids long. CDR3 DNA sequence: TGTGCCAGCAGCCCGAGAGCGAACACTGAAGCTTTCTTT. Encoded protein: CASSPRANTEAFF.

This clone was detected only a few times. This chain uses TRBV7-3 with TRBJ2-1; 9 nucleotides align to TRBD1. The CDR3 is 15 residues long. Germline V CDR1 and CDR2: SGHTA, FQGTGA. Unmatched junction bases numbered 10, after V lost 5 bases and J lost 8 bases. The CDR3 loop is CASSQGTGRSYEQFF. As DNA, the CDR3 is TGTGCCAGCAGCCAGGGGACAGGGCGTTCTTATGAGCAGTTCTTC.

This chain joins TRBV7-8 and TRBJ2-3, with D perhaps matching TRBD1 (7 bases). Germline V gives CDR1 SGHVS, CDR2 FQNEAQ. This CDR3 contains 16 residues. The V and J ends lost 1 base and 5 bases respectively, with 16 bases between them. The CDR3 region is CASSLGSRGAVDTQYF. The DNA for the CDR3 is TGTGCCAGCAGCTTAGGAAGCAGGGGGGCGGTAGATACGCAGTATTTT.

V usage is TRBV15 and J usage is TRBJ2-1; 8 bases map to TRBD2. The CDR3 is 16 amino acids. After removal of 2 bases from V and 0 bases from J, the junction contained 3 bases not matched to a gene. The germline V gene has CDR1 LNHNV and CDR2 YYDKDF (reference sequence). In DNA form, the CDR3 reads TGTGCCACCAGCAGACGCGGGGGGTCCTCCTACAATGAGCAGTTCTTC. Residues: CATSRRGGSSYNEQFF.

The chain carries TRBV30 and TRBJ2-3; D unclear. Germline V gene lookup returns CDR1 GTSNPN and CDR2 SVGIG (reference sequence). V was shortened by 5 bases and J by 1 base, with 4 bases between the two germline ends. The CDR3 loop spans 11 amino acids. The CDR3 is CAWQGTDTQYF. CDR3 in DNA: TGTGCCTGGCAGGGCACAGATACGCAGTATTTT.

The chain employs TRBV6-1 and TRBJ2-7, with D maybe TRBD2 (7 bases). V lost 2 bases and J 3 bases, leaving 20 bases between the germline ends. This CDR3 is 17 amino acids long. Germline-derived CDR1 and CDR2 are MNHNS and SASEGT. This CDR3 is CASSELAVGGGSYEQYV. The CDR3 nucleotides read TGTGCCAGCAGTGAATTGGCTGTTGGGGGGGGCAGCTACGAGCAGTACGTC.

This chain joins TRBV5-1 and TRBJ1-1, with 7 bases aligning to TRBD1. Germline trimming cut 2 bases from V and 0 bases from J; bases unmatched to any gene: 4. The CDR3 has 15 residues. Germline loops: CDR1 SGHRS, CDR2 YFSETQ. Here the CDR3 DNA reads TGCGCCAGCAGCTTACAGGGGTTGGTGAACACTGAAGCTTTCTTT. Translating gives CASSLQGLVNTEAFF.

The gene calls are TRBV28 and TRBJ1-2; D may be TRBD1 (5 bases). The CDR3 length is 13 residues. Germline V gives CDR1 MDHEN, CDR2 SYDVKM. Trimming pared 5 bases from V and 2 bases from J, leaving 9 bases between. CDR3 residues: CASSLDSNYGYTF. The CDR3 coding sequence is TGTGCCAGCAGTCTAGACAGCAACTATGGCTACACCTTC.